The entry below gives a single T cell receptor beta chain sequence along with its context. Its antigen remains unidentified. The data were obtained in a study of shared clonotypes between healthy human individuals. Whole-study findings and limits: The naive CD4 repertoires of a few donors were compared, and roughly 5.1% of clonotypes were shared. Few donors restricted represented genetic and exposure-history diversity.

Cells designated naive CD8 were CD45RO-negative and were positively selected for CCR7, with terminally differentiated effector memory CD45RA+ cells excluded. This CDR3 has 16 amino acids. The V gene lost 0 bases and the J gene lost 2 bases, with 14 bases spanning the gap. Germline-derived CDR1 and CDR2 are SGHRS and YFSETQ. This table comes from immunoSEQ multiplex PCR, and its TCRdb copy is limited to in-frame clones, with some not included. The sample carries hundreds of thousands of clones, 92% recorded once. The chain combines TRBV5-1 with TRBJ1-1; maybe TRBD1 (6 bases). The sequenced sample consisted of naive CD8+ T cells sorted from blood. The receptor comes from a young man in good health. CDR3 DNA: TGCGCCAGCAGCTTGGGGACGGGACATGAAAACACTGAAGCTTTCTTT. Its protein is CASSLGTGHENTEAFF.